These 21 T cell receptor beta chains share one sample of origin, sequenced in a study of PD-1 blockade in classical Hodgkin lymphoma. The patients all showed relapse after autologous stem cell transplantation, while their brentuximab vedotin exposure varied. The data were produced by immunoSEQ multiplex PCR, yet TCRdb's version contains in-frame clones alone and is incomplete. The sample yields 6,000 to 6,500 clones, around 84% seen once. Specimen: peripheral blood mononuclear cells (PBMCs), collected before the second cycle of nivolumab. The source is a human donor with classical Hodgkin lymphoma.

In its sample, this clone was seen once. The gene calls are TRBV5-6 and TRBJ1-5; D is perhaps TRBD1 (6 bases). CDR1 is SGHDT, CDR2 YYEEEE, per germline. Deletions cut 5 bases from V and 2 bases from J, with 17 bases between. The CDR3 is made up of 16 amino acids. The CDR3 is CASSQSIQGGNQPQHF. In nucleotides, the CDR3 is TGTGCCAGCAGTCAGTCCATACAGGGAGGCAATCAGCCCCAGCATTTT.

This chain joins TRBV10-3 and TRBJ2-3; D unresolved. Germline CDR1 reads ENHRY; CDR2 reads SYGVKD. This CDR3 has 11 residues. Trimming removed 3 bases at V and 12 bases at J, with 10 bases between. CDR3: CAISDPPTQYF. Written as DNA, the CDR3 is TGTGCCATCAGTGATCCCCCAACACAGTATTTT.

The chain couples TRBV4-1 to TRBJ1-3; D unresolved. The V gene lost 4 bases and the J gene lost 2 bases, with 18 bases spanning the gap. The CDR3 has 17 amino acids. The germline CDR1 and CDR2 sequences are MGHRA and YSYEKL. The CDR3 loop reads CASSRGLKGPPGNTIYF. DNA of the CDR3: TGCGCCAGCAGCCGCGGCTTGAAAGGGCCACCTGGAAACACCATATATTTT.

The chain carries TRBV27 and TRBJ1-4; perhaps TRBD1 as D (5 bases). The CDR3 covers 15 residues. Germline V gene lookup returns CDR1 MNHEY and CDR2 SMNVEV (reference sequence). V lost 8 bases and J lost 7, with 20 bases in between. CDR3 region: CASAVGGFIGEKLFF. The CDR3 DNA reads TGTGCCAGCGCGGTCGGGGGGTTTATCGGTGAAAAACTGTTTTTT.

This clone is a singleton in its sample. The J gene is TRBJ2-1, the V gene TRBV5-1; 7 bases match TRBD2. Germline trimming cut 4 bases from V and 1 base from J; bases unmatched to any gene: 8. Germline lookup yields CDR1 SGHRS and CDR2 YFSETQ. This CDR3 region has 16 residues. CDR3 coding DNA: TGCGCCAGCAGCCCTAAAGCGGGGTCTTCCTACAATGAGCAGTTCTTC. As protein: CASSPKAGSSYNEQFF.

This chain's CDR3 is CASSPRRDTYYEQYV. The CDR3 region has the DNA TGTGCCAGCAGTCCTCGGCGGGACACCTACTACGAGCAGTACGTC. The V call is TRBV6-1, the J call TRBJ2-7; either TRBD1 or TRBD2 may fit D (6 bases each). CDR1 is MNHNS and CDR2 is SASEGT in the germline V gene. Trimming removed 5 bases at V and 3 bases at J, with 17 bases between. The CDR3 spans 15 residues.

The chain couples TRBV6-6 to TRBJ2-2; D not certain. This CDR3 comprises 12 residues. CDR1 is MNHNY and CDR2 is SVGAGI in the germline V gene (reference sequence). Trimming pared 6 bases from V and 7 bases from J, leaving 9 bases between. The CDR3 DNA follows: TGTGCCAGCAGCCGGGCCCGCGGGGAGCTGTTTTTT. It specifies CASSRARGELFF.

The genes are TRBV18 and TRBJ1-5, with 9 bases lining up with TRBD1. V lost 3 bases to trimming and J lost 6 bases; unmatched junction nucleotides: 3. Germline CDR1 KGHSH, CDR2 LQKENI. CDR3 size: 14 residues. CDR3 coding DNA: TGTGCCAGCTCACCTGGGACAGGGAGTCAGCCCCAGCATTTT. Translating it yields CASSPGTGSQPQHF. Full variable domain (remainder filled in from reference TRBV18 and TRBJ1-5): NAGVMQNPRHLVRRRGQEARLRCSPMKGHSHVYWYRQLPEEGLKFMVYLQKENIIDESGMPKERFSAEFPKEGPSILRIQQVVRGDSAAYFCASSPGTGSQPQHFGDGTRLSIL.

The V and J genes are TRBV25-1 and TRBJ2-7; D possibly corresponds to TRBD1 (5 bases). Germline CDR1 MGHDK, CDR2 SYGVNS. This CDR3 is built from 12 residues. The CDR3: CASSEYFLWGHV. CDR3 sequence (DNA): TGTGCCAGCAGTGAATATTTCCTCTGGGGCCACGTC.

This clone showed up just a few times. The chain is built from TRBV14 and TRBJ1-1, with unresolved D. The CDR3 runs to 15 residues. CDR1 and CDR2 from the germline V gene are SGHDN and FVKESK. Trimming took 6 bases from V and 2 from J, leaving 16 bases between them. Written as DNA, the CDR3 is TGTGCCAGCAGTCCCGTGGGCCATGGAAACACTGAAGCTTTCTTT. Its translation is CASSPVGHGNTEAFF.

V and J are TRBV10-1 and TRBJ2-1, with 8 bases that match TRBD2. With V trimmed by 5 bases and J by 9 bases, 6 bases remained unmatched. The germline gives CDR1 WNHNN, CDR2 SYGVQD (reference sequence). The length of the CDR3 is 13 residues. The CDR3 is CASSRTGRGEQFF. The CDR3 DNA reads TGCGCCAGCAGTCGGACCGGGAGGGGTGAGCAGTTCTTC.

This chain uses TRBV27 with TRBJ2-6; D unclear. Germline CDR1 MNHEY, CDR2 SMNVEV (reference sequence). CDR3 length: 15 residues. The V end lost 1 base, the J end lost 0 bases, and 4 bases lay between the germline ends. CDR3 coding DNA: TGTGCCAGCAGTTTATGGGGCTCTGGGGCCAACGTCCTGACTTTC. Translation: CASSLWGSGANVLTF.

This CDR3 is CATSRGVREGETQYF. The CDR3 DNA reads as TGTGCCACCAGCAGAGGGGTCCGAGAAGGGGAGACCCAGTACTTC. The rearrangement links TRBV15 to TRBJ2-5, with D unresolved. Germline V CDR1 and CDR2: LNHNV, YYDKDF (reference sequence). Trimming shortened V by 1 base and J by 5 bases, and 14 bases separated the two germline ends. The CDR3 contains 15 residues.

The chain couples TRBV12-5 to TRBJ1-2; D is ambiguous. Deletions cut 5 bases from V and 8 bases from J, with 12 bases between. The CDR3 has 12 residues. CDR1 and CDR2 from the germline V gene are LGHNT and FRNRAP. CDR3: CASGPGGYGYTF. In DNA form, the CDR3 reads TGTGCTAGTGGTCCTGGAGGATACGGCTACACCTTC.

CDR3 in DNA: TGTGCCAGCAGTTTGGACAGGGGCCCACGAAATGAGCAGTTCTTC. This gives the protein CASSLDRGPRNEQFF. The V gene is TRBV6-1, the J gene TRBJ2-1; 9 bases fit TRBD1. J was trimmed by 7 bases and V by 5 bases; bases with no gene match: 9. Germline lookup yields CDR1 MNHNS and CDR2 SASEGT. The CDR3 loop spans 15 amino acids.

The chain has TRBV5-1 and TRBJ1-1, with D perhaps matching TRBD1 (6 bases). The V gene's germline CDR1 is SGHRS and CDR2 YFSETQ. V was shortened by 0 bases and J by 4 bases, with 10 bases between the two germline ends. The CDR3 covers 14 residues. This CDR3 is CASSLDGQLTEAFF. CDR3 sequence (DNA): TGCGCCAGCAGCTTGGATGGACAGCTCACTGAAGCTTTCTTT.

CDR3 sequence reads: CASSEAKGLQHF. The CDR3 bases are TGCGCCAGCAGTGAGGCCAAGGGGCTCCAGCATTTT. The chain combines TRBV10-2 with TRBJ1-5, with TRBD1 as a possible D gene (5 bases). Germline CDR1 WSHSY, CDR2 SAAADI. The ends were cut back, 2 bases at V and 12 bases at J, with 11 bases in the middle. The CDR3 runs 12 residues.

The chain employs TRBV7-3 and TRBJ2-2; D unclear. The V gene's germline CDR1 is SGHTA and CDR2 FQGTGA. Trimming removed 5 bases from V and 7 bases from J, with 11 bases in between. This CDR3 spans 13 amino acids. CDR3 bases: TGTGCCAGCAGCCTATCTTCGAACGGGGAGCTGTTTTTT. Translation gives CASSLSSNGELFF.

This CDR3 is CASSAFMNTEAFF. DNA for the CDR3: TGTGCCAGCAGTGCCTTCATGAACACTGAAGCTTTCTTT. V and J are TRBV6-1 and TRBJ1-1; D gene uncertain. CDR1 and CDR2 (germline): MNHNS, SASEGT. The CDR3 sequence is 13 residues long. Trimming took off 4 bases at V and 0 bases at J, with 6 bases between the two ends.

This clone was counted only a few times. This chain connects TRBV9 to TRBJ2-1; D is possibly TRBD1 (6 bases). The V end lost 3 bases, the J end lost 1 base, and 14 bases lay between the germline ends. Germline loops: CDR1 SGDLS, CDR2 YYNGEE. This CDR3 is 16 amino acids long. The CDR3: CASSARQVLSYNEQFF. The DNA of the CDR3 is TGTGCCAGCAGCGCCAGACAGGTTCTATCCTACAATGAGCAGTTCTTC.

This clone came up a few times. This rearrangement joins TRBV18 to TRBJ1-5; 7 bases fit TRBD1. The CDR3 runs 15 residues. The junction had 5 bases not matched to a gene; V was cut back by 6 bases and J by 0 bases. Germline V gene sequence: CDR1 KGHSH, CDR2 LQKENI. The CDR3 DNA follows: TGTGCCAGCTCCCCATCAGGGGGTAGCAATCAGCCCCAGCATTTT. It is translated as CASSPSGGSNQPQHF.